Listed here are 12 T cell receptor beta chains from one sample, sequenced in a study of a mutant IDH1 vaccine in newly diagnosed glioma. The repertoire was sequenced with immunoSEQ multiplex PCR; TCRdb's copy has only in-frame clones and lacks some. The sample holds tens of thousands of clones, over 85% seen once. Time point indicated: week 47, end of study. Vaccinated patients received 300 ug of mutant IDH1 20-mer peptide per dose, with topical imiquimod. The antigens these receptors bind are not known. The sequencing here drew on PBMCs, taken from a glioma patient whose treatment included an IDH1 peptide vaccine. The origin of the receptors is a man aged 40-55 years with glioma.

V is TRBV15 and J is TRBJ2-1; tentatively, D is TRBD1 or TRBD2 (5 bases each). Trimming left V 5 bases short and J 4 bases short, with 18 bases between. The CDR3 covers 16 residues. CDR1 and CDR2 from the germline V gene are LNHNV and YYDKDF (reference sequence). The CDR3 nucleotides are TGTGCCACCAGCGCTGGGGCAGGGACCCTTTACAATGAGCAGTTCTTC. As protein: CATSAGAGTLYNEQFF.

J is TRBJ2-3 and V is TRBV19, with a weak D call TRBD2 (5 bases). Germline loops: CDR1 LNHDA, CDR2 SQIVND (reference sequence). Trimming removed 2 bases from V and 6 bases from J, with 21 bases in between. This CDR3 contains 17 residues. DNA of the CDR3: TGTGCCAGTAGTATAAGAGCCCAGCGGAACTTTCGGGATACGCAGTATTTT. This sequence encodes CASSIRAQRNFRDTQYF.

This chain uses TRBV28 with TRBJ1-2; 9 bases agree with TRBD1. V was pared by 6 bases and J by 6 bases, with 5 bases of the junction left unmatched. The CDR3 consists of 13 residues. CDR1 and CDR2 (germline): MDHEN, SYDVKM. In DNA form, the CDR3 reads TGTGCCAGCAGCCGGGACAGGGTTCATGGCTACACCTTC. It encodes CASSRDRVHGYTF.

CDR3 nucleotide sequence: TGTGCCAGCAGCTTTCCCGTGGAGGCGCACTACGAGCAGTACTTC. Amino acids: CASSFPVEAHYEQYF. The rearrangement joins TRBV7-2 to TRBJ2-7; TRBD2 is a possible D gene (5 bases). V was pared by 3 bases and J by 3 bases, with 15 bases between. This CDR3 is 15 amino acids long. Germline V gene data show CDR1 as SGHTA and CDR2 as FQGNSA.

Only a few counts were recorded for this clone. The genes are TRBV18 and TRBJ2-7; the match to TRBD2 covers 13 bases. This CDR3 comprises 14 residues. CDR1 is KGHSH and CDR2 is LQKENI in the germline V gene. The V gene end was trimmed by 7 bases and the J gene end by 6 bases; junction bases not matched to a gene: 6. The CDR3 loop is CASCRTSGSGEQYF. The CDR3 DNA follows: TGTGCCAGCTGCCGGACTAGCGGGAGTGGCGAGCAGTACTTC.

J is TRBJ1-3 and V is TRBV6-5; D call uncertain. The germline V gene has CDR1 MNHEY and CDR2 SVGAGI. The length of the CDR3 is 15 residues. V lost 0 bases and J lost 4, with 10 bases in between. CDR3: CASSYSSAGGNTIYF. Written as DNA, the CDR3 is TGTGCCAGCAGTTACTCGAGCGCCGGAGGAAACACCATATATTTT.

The chain carries TRBV7-2 and TRBJ1-1; possible D gene TRBD1, 6 bases. The CDR3 runs 14 residues. V lost 5 bases to trimming and J lost 5 bases, with 15 bases between them. The germline V gene has CDR1 SGHTA and CDR2 FQGNSA. CDR3 nucleotide sequence: TGTGCCAGCAGCCATTACCCGACAGGTACTGAAGCTTTCTTT. Its protein is CASSHYPTGTEAFF.

The chain combines TRBV5-5 with TRBJ1-4; 7 positions agree with TRBD1. The ends lost 5 bases at V and 8 bases at J; junction bases unmatched: 6. Germline-derived CDR1 and CDR2 are SGHKS and YYEKEE (reference sequence). The CDR3 has 13 residues. This chain's CDR3 is CASSTGVLEKLFF. The CDR3 DNA is TGTGCCAGCAGTACAGGGGTATTGGAAAAACTGTTTTTT.

The V and J genes are TRBV5-1 and TRBJ2-1; D is tentatively TRBD1 or TRBD2 (5 bases each). The germline V gene encodes CDR1 SGHRS and CDR2 YFSETQ. Trimming cost V 7 bases and J 9 bases, with 20 bases left between them. The length of the CDR3 is 14 residues. CDR3 residues: CASRLRGDGAEQFF. The DNA for the CDR3 is TGCGCCAGCCGCCTCCGGGGCGACGGGGCTGAGCAGTTCTTC.

The V gene is TRBV5-1, the J gene TRBJ2-5; possible D gene TRBD2, 6 bases. The germline gives CDR1 SGHRS, CDR2 YFSETQ. The CDR3 runs to 14 residues. V lost 7 bases to trimming and J lost 0 bases, with 13 bases between them. CDR3 bases: TGCGCCAGCGGCTGGGACTCCTACCAAGAGACCCAGTACTTC. Its translation: CASGWDSYQETQYF.

The chain couples TRBV10-3 to TRBJ2-1, with D tentatively TRBD1 or TRBD2 (6 bases each). CDR1 and CDR2 from the germline V gene are ENHRY and SYGVKD. V was shortened by 6 bases and J by 4 bases, with 16 bases between the two germline ends. The length of the CDR3 is 15 residues. This chain's CDR3 is CAISGGHETYNEQFF. The CDR3 coding sequence is TGTGCCATCAGCGGGGGCCACGAGACGTACAATGAGCAGTTCTTC.

This clone has only a few counts. This chain joins TRBV5-4 and TRBJ1-3; 8 bases line up with TRBD1. Germline values: CDR1 SGHNT, CDR2 YYREEE (reference sequence). V gave up 10 bases and J gave up 0 bases; unmatched junction bases: 12. CDR3 size: 16 residues. The CDR3: CAGTSGGPFSGNTIYF. The CDR3 DNA follows: TGTGCCGGTACTTCAGGGGGCCCCTTCTCTGGAAACACCATATATTTT.